Listed below are T cell receptor beta chains from one sample, sequenced in a study of blood T cell repertoires in COVID-19. Clones were sequenced by immunoSEQ multiplex PCR, and TCRdb holds only the in-frame ones, with some missing. The sample contains 200,000 to 250,000 clones, 82% of which appear only once. The sequencing input was peripheral blood. These receptors were obtained from a woman older than 75 with acute or convalescent COVID-19. The CDR3 runs from the conserved cysteine through the conserved F or W. D genes are given only for firm matches. A clone size is listed for some rows: how often the clone was seen (once, few, many), or a class if it is expanded.

>TRBV27|TRBJ2-7|.|TRBD1
TGTGCCAGCAGTTCCTGGGGACAGCAGAGCTCCTACGAGCAGTACTTC
CASSSWGQQSSYEQYF
>TRBV28|TRBJ2-5|.|TRBD1
TGTGCCAGCACCACGGGGACAGGGGTCGAGACCCAGTACTTC
CASTTGTGVETQYF
>TRBV5-1|TRBJ2-7|.|TRBD2
TGCGCCAGCAGCTTGGGGGAAGGGACCAGATTTAGCGGGGGGCCCTACGAGCAGTACTTC
CASSLGEGTRFSGGPYEQYF
>TRBV5-1|TRBJ1-3|.|TRBD1
TGCGCCAGCAGCTGGGGGACAGCAATCTCTGGAAACACCATATATTTT
CASSWGTAISGNTIYF
>TRBV6-2/TRBV6-3|TRBJ1-5|once|.
TGTGCCAGCAGTTACCAGGGGTTGGGGGCCCAGCCCCAGCATTTT
CASSYQGLGAQPQHF
>TRBV2|TRBJ1-4|few|.
TGTGCCAGCTCAGGGTTTGGTGAAAAACTGTTTTTT
CASSGFGEKLFF
>TRBV6-5|TRBJ1-6|.|.
TGTGCCAGCATTATAGGGGAATCACCCCTCCACTTT
CASIIGESPLHF
>TRBV7-9|TRBJ1-1|.|.
TGTGCCAGCAGCTTAAGGGGCGACACTGAAGCTTTCTTT
CASSLRGDTEAFF
>TRBV3-1/TRBV3-2|TRBJ1-2|.|TRBD1
TGTGCCAGCAGCCAAGTTTACAGGGGATCTAACTATGGCTACACCTTC
CASSQVYRGSNYGYTF
>TRBV15|TRBJ2-7|.|.
TGTGCCACCAGCAGAGACGCGGGGGCCCTCTACGAGCAGTACTTC
CATSRDAGALYEQYF
>TRBV4-2|TRBJ2-7|.|TRBD2
TGTGCCAGCAGCCAAGGGCGGGGGGGCGTCGGCGAGCAGTACTTC
CASSQGRGGVGEQYF
>TRBV5-1|TRBJ2-2|.|.
TGCGCCAGCAGCTGGGACTCAGGCCCCACCGGGGAGCTGTTTTTT
CASSWDSGPTGELFF
>TRBV18|TRBJ2-5|once|.
TGTGCCAGCTCACCAGCGGGACCACAGTACTTC
CASSPAGPQYF
>TRBV18|TRBJ2-3|.|TRBD2
TGTGCCAGCTCATCTAGGACTAGCGGGGGAAGCGGGGCAGATACGCAGTATTTT
CASSSRTSGGSGADTQYF
>TRBV28|TRBJ1-6|.|TRBD1
TGTGCCAGTACGGACAGGGGGCTGCAGAATTCACCCCTCCACTTT
CASTDRGLQNSPLHF
>TRBV2|TRBJ1-1|.|TRBD1
TGTGCCAGCTGGACAGGGGGCGACACTGAAGCTTTCTTT
CASWTGGDTEAFF